This is a list of T cell receptor beta chains from one sample in a study of T cells in Graves' hyperthyroidism and ophthalmopathy. From the multiplex PCR reads, TCRdb called clonotypes with MiXCR, one entry per CDR3 protein. The sample carries approximately 590,000 distinct CDR3 sequences, less than 20% recorded once. The sample was blood. Every receptor here comes from a woman in her twenties or thirties with Graves' hyperthyroidism. The CDR3 runs from the conserved cysteine through the conserved F or W. D genes are given only for firm matches. Size is omitted from some rows. Given values are once, few, many or a class for expanded clones.

TRBV5-1	TRBD1	TRBJ1-2	NA	CASSSSGTGLNYGYTF	TGCGCCAGCAGCTCATCCGGGACAGGGCTTAACTATGGCTACACCTTC
TRBV20-1	TRBD2	TRBJ2-1	NA	CSATSGSTNEQFF	TGCAGTGCTACCAGCGGGAGTACCAATGAGCAGTTCTTC
TRBV14	NA	TRBJ2-1	few	CASSEGPGLGSEQFF	TGTGCCAGCAGCGAAGGCCCCGGTTTGGGTAGTGAGCAGTTCTTC
TRBV27	TRBD1	TRBJ1-2	NA	CVSSYDAGGNYGYTF	TGTGTCAGCAGTTATGATGCAGGGGGCAACTATGGCTACACCTTC
TRBV19	TRBD1	TRBJ2-7	NA	CASSIGVSGQATYEQYF	TGTGCCAGTAGTATAGGGGTATCGGGACAGGCAACCTACGAGCAGTACTTC
TRBV27	TRBD1	TRBJ2-6	few	CASSLKWAGGLSGANVLTF	TGTGCCAGCAGTTTAAAATGGGCAGGGGGCCTCTCTGGGGCCAACGTCCTGACTTTC
TRBV7-9	NA	TRBJ2-2	few	CASSRVENTGELFF	TGTGCCAGCAGCCGAGTGGAGAACACCGGGGAGCTGTTTTTT
TRBV6-1	NA	TRBJ1-4	NA	CASSRTWTTNEKLFF	TGTGCCAGCAGCCGTACATGGACAACTAATGAAAAACTGTTTTTT
TRBV4-1	NA	TRBJ1-2	few	CASSQASGLNYGYTF	TGCGCCAGCAGCCAAGCGTCAGGCCTCAACTATGGCTACACCTTC
TRBV18	NA	TRBJ1-5	few	CASSPDSEGPQHF	TGTGCCAGCTCACCAGACAGTGAGGGGCCCCAGCATTTT
TRBV27	NA	TRBJ2-1	many	CASTLRAGSYNEQFF	TGTGCCAGCACCCTCCGGGCTGGCTCCTACAATGAGCAGTTCTTC
TRBV7-9	TRBD1	TRBJ1-4	few	CASSLLTGVATNEKLFF	TGTGCCAGCAGCTTACTGACAGGGGTTGCAACTAATGAAAAACTGTTTTTT
TRBV18	NA	TRBJ2-7	many	CASSPLMSSYEQYF	TGTGCCAGCTCACCACTTATGAGCTCCTACGAGCAGTACTTC
TRBV15	NA	TRBJ2-6	NA	CATSREAGNPGANVLTF	TGTGCCACCAGCAGAGAAGCAGGCAACCCTGGGGCCAACGTCCTGACTTTC
TRBV2	TRBD1	TRBJ2-1	NA	CATSDPGQGDYEQFF	TGTGCCACCAGTGATCCGGGACAGGGGGACTATGAGCAGTTCTTC
TRBV27	NA	TRBJ2-1	many	CASSGRLAGNEQFF	TGTGCCAGCTCCGGACGGCTCGCGGGCAATGAGCAGTTCTTC
TRBV2	NA	TRBJ1-6	many	CASNVGWNSPLHF	TGTGCCAGCAATGTGGGTTGGAATTCACCCCTCCACTTT